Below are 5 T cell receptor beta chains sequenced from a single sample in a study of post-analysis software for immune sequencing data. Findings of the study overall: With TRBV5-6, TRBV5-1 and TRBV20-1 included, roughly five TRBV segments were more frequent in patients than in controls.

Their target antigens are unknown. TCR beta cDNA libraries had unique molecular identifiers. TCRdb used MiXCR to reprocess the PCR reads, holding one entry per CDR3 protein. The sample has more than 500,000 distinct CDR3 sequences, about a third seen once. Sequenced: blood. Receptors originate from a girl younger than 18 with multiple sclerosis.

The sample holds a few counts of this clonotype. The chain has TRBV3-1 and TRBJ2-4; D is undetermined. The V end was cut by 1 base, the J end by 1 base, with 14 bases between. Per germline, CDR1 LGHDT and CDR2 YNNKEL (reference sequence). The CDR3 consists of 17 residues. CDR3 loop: CASSQARSATAKNIQYF. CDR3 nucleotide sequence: TGTGCCAGCAGCCAAGCCCGGTCAGCAACGGCCAAAAACATTCAGTACTTC. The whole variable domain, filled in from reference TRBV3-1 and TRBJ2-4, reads DTAVSQTPKYLVTQMGNDKSIKCEQNLGHDTMYWYKQDSKKFLKIMFSYNNKELIINETVPNRFSPKSPDKAHLNLHINSLELGDSAVYFCASSQARSATAKNIQYFGAGTRLSVL.

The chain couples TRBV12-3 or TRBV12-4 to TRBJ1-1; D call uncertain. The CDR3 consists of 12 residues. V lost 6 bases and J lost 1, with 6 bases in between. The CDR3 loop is CASRQWNTEAFF. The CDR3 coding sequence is TGTGCCAGCAGACAGTGGAACACTGAAGCTTTCTTT.

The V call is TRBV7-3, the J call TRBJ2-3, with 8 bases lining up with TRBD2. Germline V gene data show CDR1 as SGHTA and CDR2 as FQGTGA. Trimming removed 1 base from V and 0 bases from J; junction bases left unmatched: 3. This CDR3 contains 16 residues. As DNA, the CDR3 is TGTGCCAGCAGCTTAATCGGGGGGGATAGCACAGATACGCAGTATTTT. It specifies CASSLIGGDSTDTQYF. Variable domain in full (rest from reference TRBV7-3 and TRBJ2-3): GAGVSQTPSNKVTEKGKYVELRCDPISGHTALYWYRQSLGQGPEFLIYFQGTGAADDSGLPNDRFFAVRPEGSVSTLKIQRTERGDSAVYLCASSLIGGDSTDTQYFGPGTRLTVL.

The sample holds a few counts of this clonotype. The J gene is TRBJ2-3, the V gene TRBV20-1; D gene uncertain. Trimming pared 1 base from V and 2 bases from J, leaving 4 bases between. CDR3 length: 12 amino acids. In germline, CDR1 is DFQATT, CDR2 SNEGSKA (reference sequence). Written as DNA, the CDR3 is TGCAGTGCTAGAGGGTACACAGATACGCAGTATTTT. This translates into CSARGYTDTQYF.

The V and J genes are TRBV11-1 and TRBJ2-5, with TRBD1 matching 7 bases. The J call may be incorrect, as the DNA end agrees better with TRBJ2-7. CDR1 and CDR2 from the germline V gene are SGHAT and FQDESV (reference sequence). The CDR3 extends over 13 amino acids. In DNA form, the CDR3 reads TGTGCCAGCAGCCGGGGACAGCACCACGAGCAGTACTTC. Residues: CASSRGQHHEQYF.